The 8 T cell receptor beta chains below were found in one sample sequenced in a study of shared clonotypes between healthy human individuals (dated by TCRdb to between 2020 and 2021). CD8 naive samples were obtained by positive selection for CCR7 among CD45RO-negative cells, yielding a CD45RA+CCR7+ population from which TemRA cells were excluded. The method behind the library was the immunoSEQ multiplex PCR assay. In its TCRdb copy, this immuneACCESS table keeps in-frame sequences only and misses some clones. Where compared with another copy, unresolved V genes explain less than half of these, and the others have no known cause. This sample is represented by roughly 2,000,000 clones; less than 95% of them were singletons. The ten largest make up around 1.2% of the sample. Material: naive CD8+ T cells sorted from blood. Read against the paper, the sample's cell subset or site label means: CD45RA+CCR7+. These receptors were taken from a young man in good health.

The gene calls are TRBV7-9 and TRBJ2-5, with 10 bases matching TRBD1. Germline lookup yields CDR1 SEHNR and CDR2 FQNEAQ (reference sequence). This CDR3 spans 14 amino acids. With 2 bases clipped from V and 5 bases from J, the junction kept 2 bases outside the gene matches. In DNA, the CDR3 is TGTGCCAGCAGCTTACCGGGACAGGGGGAGACCCAGTACTTC. Its protein product is CASSLPGQGETQYF.

The chain joins TRBV4-3 to TRBJ2-1; 11 nucleotides match TRBD1. Per the germline V gene, CDR1 is LGHNA and CDR2 is YSLEER. V lost 9 bases, J lost 6 bases, and 7 bases stayed unmatched. The CDR3 is 14 amino acids. The CDR3 nucleotides read TGCGCCAGTAGCGGACAGGGGGCGGGCAATGAGCAGTTCTTC. This gives the protein CASSGQGAGNEQFF.

The V and J genes are TRBV7-2 and TRBJ2-1; TRBD2 is a possible D gene (7 bases). V was trimmed by 1 base and J by 4 bases, leaving 20 bases between them. CDR3 length equals 18 residues. CDR1 is SGHTA, CDR2 FQGNSA, per germline. The DNA for the CDR3 is TGTGCCAGCAGCTTAGACCCGTCGTGGAGGGGGGGATACAATGAGCAGTTCTTC. Translating gives CASSLDPSWRGGYNEQFF.

This clone was recorded only once. CDR3 DNA sequence: TGTGCCAGCAGCTTAGGAACTGTAGGGGGAGACGCGCAGTACTTC. Its translation: CASSLGTVGGDAQYF. The rearrangement uses TRBV11-2 and TRBJ2-7, with D perhaps TRBD1 (6 bases). Germline assignment: CDR1 SGHAT and CDR2 FQNNGV. CDR3 length: 15 amino acids. The V and J ends lost 1 base and 9 bases respectively, with 19 bases between them.

The chain has TRBV7-8 and TRBJ2-4, with a possible D match to TRBD1 (6 bases). Trimming pared 1 base from V and 0 bases from J, leaving 13 bases between. The CDR3 spans 17 residues. Germline loops: CDR1 SGHVS, CDR2 FQNEAQ. The CDR3 bases are TGTGCCAGCAGCTTAGGGCAGGGGCCTCTAGCCAAAAACATTCAGTACTTC. As protein: CASSLGQGPLAKNIQYF.

The rearrangement links TRBV11-2 to TRBJ2-1; D might be TRBD2 (6 bases). This CDR3 contains 15 residues. V was cut by 4 bases and J by 9 bases, with 19 bases left in between. From germline, CDR1 is SGHAT and CDR2 FQNNGV. The CDR3 bases are TGTGCCAGCAGCTCCGGGACCGGGGGTGAGGGTGAGCAGTTCTTC. It is translated as CASSSGTGGEGEQFF.

The V gene is TRBV30, the J gene TRBJ1-1; 8 positions agree with TRBD1. After removal of 5 bases from V and 0 bases from J, the junction contained 8 bases not matched to a gene. This CDR3 has 15 amino acids. Germline assignment: CDR1 GTSNPN and CDR2 SVGIG (reference sequence). The CDR3: CAWDPGQGMNTEAFF. For the CDR3, the DNA is TGTGCCTGGGACCCAGGACAGGGAATGAACACTGAAGCTTTCTTT.

This clone was detected only once. The rearrangement joins TRBV5-1 to TRBJ2-1; D may be TRBD2 (7 bases). The CDR3 has 15 amino acids. Trimming removed 0 bases at V and 2 bases at J, with 9 bases between. The germline V gene encodes CDR1 SGHRS and CDR2 YFSETQ. CDR3 bases: TGCGCCAGCAGCTTGGACGGGGGGCCCTACAATGAGCAGTTCTTC. Its translation is CASSLDGGPYNEQFF.